One T cell receptor (beta chain) is described in this entry. Vbeta (60) and Jbeta (13) primers were used in the PCR. Data came from immunoSEQ multiplex PCR; TCRdb stores just in-frame clones and leaves some out. The repertoire holds approximately 220,000 clones, with about 79% as singletons. The data derive from a study of cytomegalovirus exposure and HLA in healthy donors. The ends lost 0 bases at V and 1 base at J; junction bases unmatched: 9. CDR3 size: 18 residues. Germline lookup yields CDR1 SGHRS and CDR2 YFSETQ. The receptor was isolated from a young man in good health and CMV-seronegative. The V and J genes are TRBV5-1 and TRBJ2-5; 10 bases fit TRBD2. What was sequenced was PBMCs. CDR3 sequence: CASSLGASGGLFQETQYF. CDR3 nucleotides: TGCGCCAGCAGCTTGGGGGCTAGCGGGGGCCTGTTCCAAGAGACCCAGTACTTC.